The clone carrying this T cell receptor beta chain showed up just a few times. Its antigen is unknown. These data are taken from a study of OX40 agonist ivuxolimab in advanced cancers. On the study more broadly: Dosing consisted of intravenous ivuxolimab at 0.01 to 10 mg/kg every 2 weeks. Study conclusions and caveats: People who partly responded at 0.1-3.0 mg/kg had some of the least clonal expansion seen. Researchers report that CD8+ T cells had, on average, more expanded clones than CD4+.

Profiling relied on immunoSEQ multiplex PCR, and the TCRdb table lists in-frame clones only, not all of them. The repertoire includes around 20,000 clones, approximately 80% of them detected once, and 3.1% sits in the top ten. The TCR was taken from an adult with an advanced solid tumor such as melanoma, head and neck, liver or kidney cancer. The material was CD4+ or CD8+ T cells sorted from blood, obtained in a trial of the OX40 agonist ivuxolimab.

CDR3 nucleotides: TGTGCCTGGAGTAACCAGGTGTTCCAAGAGACCCAGTACTTC. Amino acid sequence: CAWSNQVFQETQYF. The chain joins TRBV30 to TRBJ2-5; D gene uncertain. This CDR3 has 14 amino acids. V was clipped by 2 bases and J by 1 base, with 11 bases between them. CDR1 GTSNPN and CDR2 SVGIG come from the germline V gene (reference sequence).